This TCR beta chain appears in the sequencing data of a study of cytomegalovirus exposure and HLA in healthy donors. Both 60 Vbeta primers and 13 Jbeta primers went into the PCR. Assay: immunoSEQ multiplex PCR; the TCRdb copy retains only in-frame clones and omits some. Of a few hundred thousand clones in the sample, approximately 70% were seen once. Study-wide findings and caveats: Overall, approximately 150 TCR beta chains were annotated as cytomegalovirus-associated. Sequencing had likely introduced a cluster of highly shared sequence variants as an artifact.

On this clone: Its antigen is currently unknown.

V was pared by 0 bases and J by 2 bases, with 5 bases of the junction left unmatched. Per germline, CDR1 SGDLS and CDR2 YYNGEE. The CDR3 sequence is 16 residues long. Sequencing was done on a sample of PBMCs. The gene calls are TRBV9 and TRBJ2-3; 8 bases fit TRBD2. This TCR was recovered from a woman between 25 and 40 years old in good health and CMV-seronegative. The CDR3 region is CASSVEGSGNTDTQYF. CDR3 bases: TGTGCCAGCAGCGTAGAGGGTAGCGGGAACACAGATACGCAGTATTTT.